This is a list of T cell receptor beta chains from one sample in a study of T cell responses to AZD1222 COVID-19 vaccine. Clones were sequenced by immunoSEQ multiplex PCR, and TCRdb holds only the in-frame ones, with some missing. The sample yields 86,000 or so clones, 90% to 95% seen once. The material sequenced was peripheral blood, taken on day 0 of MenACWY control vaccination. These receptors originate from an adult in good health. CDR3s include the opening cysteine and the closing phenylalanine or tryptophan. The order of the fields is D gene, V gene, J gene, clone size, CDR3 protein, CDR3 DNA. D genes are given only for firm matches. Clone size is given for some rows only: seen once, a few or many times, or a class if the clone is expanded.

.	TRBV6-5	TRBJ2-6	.	CASTPVGSGANVLTF	TGTGCCAGCACCCCCGTTGGCTCTGGGGCCAACGTCCTGACTTTC
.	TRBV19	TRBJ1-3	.	CASKQGGNTIYF	TGTGCCAGTAAACAGGGTGGAAACACCATATATTTT
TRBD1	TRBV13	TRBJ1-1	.	CASSLGQGGLEAFF	TGTGCCAGCAGCTTGGGGCAGGGGGGCCTAGAAGCTTTCTTT
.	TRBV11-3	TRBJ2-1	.	CASSLVPDNEQFF	TGTGCCAGCAGCTTAGTTCCGGACAATGAGCAGTTCTTC
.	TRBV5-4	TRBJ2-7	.	CASSLRDSNSYEQYF	TGTGCCAGCAGCCTCCGGGACTCTAACTCCTACGAGCAGTACTTC
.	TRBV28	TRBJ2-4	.	CASSTENIQYF	TGTGCCAGCTCCACGGAGAACATTCAGTACTTC
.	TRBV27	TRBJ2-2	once	CASRGTIGELFF	TGTGCCAGCAGGGGGACCATCGGGGAGCTGTTTTTT
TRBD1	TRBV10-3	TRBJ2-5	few	CAISDTGTGGETQYF	TGTGCCATCAGCGACACCGGGACAGGGGGAGAGACCCAGTACTTC
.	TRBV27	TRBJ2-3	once	CASRPVRAADTQYF	TGTGCCAGCAGACCAGTCAGGGCGGCAGATACGCAGTATTTT
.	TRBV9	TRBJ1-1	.	CASSVWGTMNTEAFF	TGTGCCAGCAGCGTTTGGGGCACAATGAACACTGAAGCTTTCTTT
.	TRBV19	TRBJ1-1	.	CASSDNLDTEAFF	TGTGCCAGTAGTGACAACCTAGACACTGAAGCTTTCTTT
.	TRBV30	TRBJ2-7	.	CAWRAGSSYEQYF	TGTGCCTGGAGGGCTGGGAGCTCCTACGAGCAGTACTTC
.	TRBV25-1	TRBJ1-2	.	CASRATTNYGYTF	TGTGCCAGCAGAGCGACAACTAACTATGGCTACACCTTC
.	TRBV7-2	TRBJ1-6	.	CASSLEAVPNSPLHF	TGTGCCAGCAGCTTAGAGGCGGTACCTAATTCACCCCTCCACTTT
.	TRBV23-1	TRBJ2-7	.	CASSHRSLLSYEQYF	TGCGCCAGCAGTCACCGGTCTTTGTTGTCCTACGAGCAGTACTTC
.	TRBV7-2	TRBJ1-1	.	CASSFANTEAFF	TGTGCCAGCAGCTTTGCGAACACTGAAGCTTTCTTT
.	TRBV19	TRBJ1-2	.	CASSTSNTPNYGYTF	TGTGCCAGTAGTACCTCCAACACACCCAACTATGGCTACACCTTC
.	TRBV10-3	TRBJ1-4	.	CAIRDASGEKLFF	TGTGCCATCAGGGACGCCTCGGGTGAAAAACTGTTTTTT
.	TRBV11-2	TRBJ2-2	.	CASSGGGEGGTGELFF	TGTGCCAGCAGCGGCGGGGGAGAGGGGGGAACCGGGGAGCTGTTTTTT
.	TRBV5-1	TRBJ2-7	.	CASSLVPGTLPGEQYF	TGCGCCAGCAGCTTGGTCCCCGGGACCCTACCCGGCGAGCAGTACTTC
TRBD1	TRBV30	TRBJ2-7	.	CAWSRDRGRYEQYF	TGTGCCTGGAGCCGGGACAGGGGGAGGTACGAGCAGTACTTC
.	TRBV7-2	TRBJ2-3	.	CASSFRDFSTDTQYF	TGTGCCAGCAGCTTCCGGGACTTCTCCACAGATACGCAGTATTTT
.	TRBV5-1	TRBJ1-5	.	CASSLGPSNQPQHF	TGCGCCAGCAGCCTCGGGCCCTCGAATCAGCCCCAGCATTTT
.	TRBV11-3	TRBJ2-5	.	CASSLGTVQETQYF	TGTGCCAGCAGCTTAGGGACAGTACAAGAGACCCAGTACTTC
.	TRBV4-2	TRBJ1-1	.	CASSQAIQPHTEAFF	TGTGCCAGCAGCCAAGCTATCCAGCCACACACTGAAGCTTTCTTT
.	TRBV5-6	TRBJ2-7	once	CASSPLGTGSYEQYF	TGTGCCAGCAGCCCCCTCGGGACTGGATCATACGAGCAGTACTTC
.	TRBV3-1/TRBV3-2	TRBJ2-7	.	CASSQVWVGYEQYF	TGTGCCAGCAGCCAAGTCTGGGTTGGCTACGAGCAGTACTTC
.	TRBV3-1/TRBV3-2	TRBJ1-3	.	CASSQGGMASGNTIYF	TGTGCCAGCAGCCAAGGGGGCATGGCCTCTGGAAACACCATATATTTT
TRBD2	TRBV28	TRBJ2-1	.	CASRPGASGSNEQFF	TGTGCCAGCAGACCAGGAGCTAGCGGCTCTAATGAGCAGTTCTTC
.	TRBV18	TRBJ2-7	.	CASSPRVEQYF	TGTGCCAGCTCACCACGGGTCGAGCAGTACTTC
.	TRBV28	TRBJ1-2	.	CASSTTAASYGYTF	TGTGCCAGCAGTACGACAGCCGCCAGCTATGGCTACACCTTC
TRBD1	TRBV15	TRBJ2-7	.	CATSLEQGAITPSYEQYF	TGTGCCACCAGCCTCGAACAGGGGGCTATTACTCCCTCCTACGAGCAGTACTTC
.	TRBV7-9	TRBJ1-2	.	CASSAKRELTNGYTF	TGTGCCAGCAGCGCGAAGAGGGAGTTAACTAATGGCTACACCTTC
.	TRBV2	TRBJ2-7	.	CASSERGSAFAEQYF	TGTGCCAGCAGTGAAAGGGGGTCCGCCTTCGCCGAGCAGTACTTC
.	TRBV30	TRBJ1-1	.	CAWRGVTRAFF	TGTGCCTGGAGGGGGGTTACAAGGGCTTTCTTT
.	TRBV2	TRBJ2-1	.	CASSEETGQFF	TGTGCCAGCAGTGAAGAGACAGGGCAGTTCTTC
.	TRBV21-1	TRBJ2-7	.	CASSSGQGIYEQYF	TGTGCCAGCAGCTCGGGACAGGGGATCTACGAGCAGTACTTC
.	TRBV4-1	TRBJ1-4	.	CASSQGRATNEKLFF	TGCGCCAGCAGCCAAGGCCGGGCAACTAATGAAAAACTGTTTTTT
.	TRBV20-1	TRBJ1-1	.	CSARDNTEAFF	TGCAGTGCTAGAGATAACACAGAAGCTTTCTTT
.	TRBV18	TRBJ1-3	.	CASSPVDEGNTIYF	TGTGCCAGCTCTCCCGTAGATGAAGGAAACACCATATATTTT
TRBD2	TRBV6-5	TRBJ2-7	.	CASSYSGGTTYF	TGTGCCAGCAGTTACTCAGGAGGGACTACGTACTTC
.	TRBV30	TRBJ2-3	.	CAWSVGQSTDTQYF	TGTGCCTGGAGTGTAGGACAGAGCACAGATACGCAGTATTTT
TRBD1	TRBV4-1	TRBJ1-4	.	CASSQDGRQGEEKLFF	TGCGCCAGCAGCCAAGATGGACGGCAGGGGGAAGAAAAACTGTTTTTT
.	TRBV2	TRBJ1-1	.	CASSEMGATEAFF	TGTGCCAGCAGTGAAATGGGGGCAACTGAAGCTTTCTTT
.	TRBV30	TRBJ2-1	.	CACTPGAGKIYNEQFF	TGTGCCTGCACCCCCGGGGCGGGTAAGATATACAATGAGCAGTTCTTC
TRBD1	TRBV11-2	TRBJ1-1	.	CASSLGAGGNTEAFF	TGTGCCAGCAGCTTAGGTGCAGGGGGGAACACTGAAGCTTTCTTT
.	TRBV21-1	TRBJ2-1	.	CASSKLGGASGYNEQFF	TGTGCCAGCAGCAAATTAGGGGGGGCTAGCGGGTACAATGAGCAGTTCTTC
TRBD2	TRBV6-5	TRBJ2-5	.	CASSLADQETQYF	TGTGCCAGTTCACTAGCGGACCAAGAGACCCAGTACTTC
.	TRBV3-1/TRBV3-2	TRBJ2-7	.	CASSILAPFYEQYF	TGTGCCAGCAGTATCCTTGCGCCGTTCTACGAGCAGTACTTC
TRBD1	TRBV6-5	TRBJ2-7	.	CASSTSTGTGYEQYF	TGTGCCAGCAGTACATCCACCGGGACAGGCTACGAGCAGTACTTC
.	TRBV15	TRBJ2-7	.	CATSRASARDEQYF	TGTGCCACCAGCAGAGCGAGCGCCAGGGACGAGCAGTACTTC
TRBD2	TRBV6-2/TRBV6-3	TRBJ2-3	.	CASSYSRTGGPADTQYF	TGTGCCAGCAGTTACTCGAGGACGGGAGGCCCGGCAGATACGCAGTATTTT
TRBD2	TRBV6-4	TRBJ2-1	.	CASSELTSASYNEQFF	TGTGCCAGCAGTGAGCTGACTAGCGCCTCCTACAATGAGCAGTTCTTC
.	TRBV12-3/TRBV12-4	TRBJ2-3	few	CASTTRGDTQYF	TGTGCCAGCACCACTCGGGGAGATACGCAGTATTTT
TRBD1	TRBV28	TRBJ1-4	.	CASSFPPGQGGEKLFF	TGTGCCAGCAGTTTCCCTCCGGGACAGGGAGGGGAAAAACTGTTTTTT